Listed below are T cell receptor beta chains from one sample, sequenced in a study of healthy donors' naive CD4 and CD8 T cells. Using its own MiXCR run on the reads, TCRdb lists one record per CDR3 protein. The sample includes some 190,000 distinct CDR3 sequences, about 76% of them seen just once. Sequencing was done on a sample of naive CD4+ and CD8+ T cells sorted from blood, pooled from several donors. These receptors all come from a pool of human donors in good health; the sample pools cells from several healthy donors. Each CDR3 is given with its conserved first and last residue. The D gene is left open where the match is weak. Not all rows give a size; the values are once, few, many and, for expanded clones, a class.

clone size	D gene	V gene	J gene	CDR3 DNA	CDR3 protein
-	-	TRBV6-1	TRBJ1-2	TGTGCCAGCAGTGACTTAGGGGCTAACTATGGCTACACCTTC	CASSDLGANYGYTF
-	-	TRBV6-2/TRBV6-3	TRBJ1-5	TGTGCCAGCAGTTACTACCTAAGAGACAGTCTTGCCAATCAGCCCCAGCATTTT	CASSYYLRDSLANQPQHF
-	-	TRBV11-1	TRBJ1-1	TGTGCCAGCACCCAAACCCACACTGAAGCTTTCTTT	CASTQTHTEAFF
-	-	TRBV11-2	TRBJ2-1	TGTGCCAGCAGCTTAGTAGGTCATGACCCCTACGATGAGCAGTTCTTC	CASSLVGHDPYDEQFF
-	-	TRBV29-1	TRBJ2-1	TGCAGCGTGGATGTAAATGAGCAGTTCTTC	CSVDVNEQFF
-	-	TRBV29-1	TRBJ1-1	TGCAGCGTTGAACAGGGGATGAACACTGAAGCTTTCTTT	CSVEQGMNTEAFF
-	-	TRBV27	TRBJ1-5	TGTGCCAGCAGTTCGGGAGGGACCCAGCATTTT	CASSSGGTQHF
-	-	TRBV6-4	TRBJ1-1	TGTGCCAGCAGTGTGACAGTCAACACTGAAGCTTTCTTT	CASSVTVNTEAFF
-	TRBD1	TRBV29-1	TRBJ2-1	TGCAGCACTGAGGGACAGGGGGGGAATGAGCAGTTCTTC	CSTEGQGGNEQFF
-	-	TRBV29-1	TRBJ1-1	TGCAGCGTTAGATTTGGAGGCACTGAAGCTTTCTTT	CSVRFGGTEAFF
-	-	TRBV30	TRBJ2-2	TGTGCCTGGAGTGTACGGGTGAACACCGGGGAGCTGTTTTTT	CAWSVRVNTGELFF
once	TRBD1	TRBV6-5	TRBJ2-3	TGTGCCAGCAGTGGGGGGACAGGTCCAGATACGCAGTATTTT	CASSGGTGPDTQYF
-	-	TRBV27	TRBJ2-5	TGTGCCAGCAGCCCAGGGGCCGGGTGGGAGACCCAGTACTTC	CASSPGAGWETQYF
-	-	TRBV2	TRBJ2-5	TGTGCCAGCAGTGATGGTAGTGGGCAAGAGACCCAGTACTTC	CASSDGSGQETQYF
-	TRBD1	TRBV19	TRBJ1-1	TGTGCCAGCCGACAGGGCGCTGAAGCTTTCTTT	CASRQGAEAFF
once	-	TRBV6-2/TRBV6-3	TRBJ2-3	TGTGCCAGCAGTTATTCGGAGGGGGACACAGATACGCAGTATTTT	CASSYSEGDTDTQYF